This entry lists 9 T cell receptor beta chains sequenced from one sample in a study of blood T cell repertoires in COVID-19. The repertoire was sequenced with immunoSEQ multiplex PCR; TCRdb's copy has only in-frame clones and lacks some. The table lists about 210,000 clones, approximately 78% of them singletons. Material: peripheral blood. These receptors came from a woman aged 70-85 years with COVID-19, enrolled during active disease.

CDR3 sequence (DNA): TGTGCCAGCAGCGATCAAAGCGGGGCCGGGGTCGAGCAGTACTTC. Protein: CASSDQSGAGVEQYF. This rearrangement joins TRBV11-1 to TRBJ2-7; 7 nucleotides align to TRBD2. The V and J ends lost 5 bases and 6 bases, in that order; junction bases with no gene match: 13. Germline loops: CDR1 SGHAT, CDR2 FQDESV (reference sequence). This CDR3 region has 15 residues.

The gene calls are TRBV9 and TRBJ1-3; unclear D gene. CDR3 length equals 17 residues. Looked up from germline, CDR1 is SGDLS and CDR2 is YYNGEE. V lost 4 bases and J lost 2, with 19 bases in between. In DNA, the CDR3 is TGTGCCAGCAGCCTTCAGAGGAGCCCTCGAACTGGAAACACCATATATTTT. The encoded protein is CASSLQRSPRTGNTIYF.

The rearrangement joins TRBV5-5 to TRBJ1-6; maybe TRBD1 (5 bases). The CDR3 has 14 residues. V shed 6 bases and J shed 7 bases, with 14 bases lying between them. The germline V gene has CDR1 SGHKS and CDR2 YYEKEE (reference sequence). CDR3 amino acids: CASNQATANSPLHF. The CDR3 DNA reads TGTGCCAGCAACCAAGCGACAGCGAATTCACCCCTCCACTTT.

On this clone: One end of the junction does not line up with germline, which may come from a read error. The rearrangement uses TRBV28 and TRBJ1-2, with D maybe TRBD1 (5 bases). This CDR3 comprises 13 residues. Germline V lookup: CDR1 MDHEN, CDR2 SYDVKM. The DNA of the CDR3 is TGTGCCAGCAATTTAAACCCAGGGCTAGGCTACACCTTC. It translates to CASNLNPGLGYTF.

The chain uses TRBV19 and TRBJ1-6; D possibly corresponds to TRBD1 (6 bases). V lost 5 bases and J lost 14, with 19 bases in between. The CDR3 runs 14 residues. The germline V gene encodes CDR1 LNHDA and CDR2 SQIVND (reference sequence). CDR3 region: CASSQRTDQTTLHF. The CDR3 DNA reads TGTGCCAGTAGTCAGAGGACAGATCAAACAACCCTCCACTTT.

The CDR3 nucleotides are TGTGCCAGCAGTTACCTTCCAGGGCGGAATTCACCCCTCCACTTT. This translates into CASSYLPGRNSPLHF. J is TRBJ1-6 and V is TRBV6-2 or TRBV6-3; a possible D gene is TRBD1 (5 bases). The V end was cut by 2 bases, the J end by 7 bases, with 12 bases between. Germline lookup yields CDR1 MNHEY and CDR2 SVGEGT. The CDR3 totals 15 residues.

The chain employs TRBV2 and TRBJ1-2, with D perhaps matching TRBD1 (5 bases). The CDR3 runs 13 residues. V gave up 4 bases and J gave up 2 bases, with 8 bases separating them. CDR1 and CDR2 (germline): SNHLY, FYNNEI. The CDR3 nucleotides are TGTGCCAGCAGTGTGGACACGAACTATGGCTACACCTTC. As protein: CASSVDTNYGYTF. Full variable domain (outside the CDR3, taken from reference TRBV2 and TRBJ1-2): EPEVTQTPSHQVTQMGQEVILRCVPISNHLYFYWYRQILGQKVEFLVSFYNNEISEKSEIFDDQFSVERPDGSNFTLKIRSTKLEDSAMYFCASSVDTNYGYTFGSGTRLTVV.

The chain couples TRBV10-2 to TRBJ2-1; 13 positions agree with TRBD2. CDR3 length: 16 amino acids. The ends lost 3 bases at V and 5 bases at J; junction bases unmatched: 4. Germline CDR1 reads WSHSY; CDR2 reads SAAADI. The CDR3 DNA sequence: TGCGCCAGCAGTGATTGGACTAGCGGGGGCCACAATGAGCAGTTCTTC. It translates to CASSDWTSGGHNEQFF.

Here the CDR3 DNA reads TGTGCCAGCGGTGAGGGCCAGGGAGGTGGCTACACCTTC. Residues: CASGEGQGGGYTF. The chain employs TRBV3-1 (or the pseudogene TRBV3-2) and TRBJ1-2, with D possibly being TRBD1 (5 bases). Trimming pared 8 bases from V and 7 bases from J, leaving 17 bases between. Germline CDR1 LGHDT, CDR2 YNNKEL (reference sequence). The CDR3 length is 13 residues.